Presented here are 30 T cell receptor beta chains from one specimen sequenced in a study of blood T cell repertoires in COVID-19. Sequenced by immunoSEQ multiplex PCR; TCRdb stores in-frame clones only, minus some. The data contain some 65,000 clones, roughly 85% of them seen just once; the ten biggest clones take up 2.5% to 3%. The material sequenced was peripheral blood. The origin of the receptors is an elderly man with acute or convalescent COVID-19.

A note on this clone: The germline gene is not matched at one end of the junction; a read error may be the cause. V is TRBV5-1 and J is TRBJ2-2; 12 bases match TRBD2. The CDR3 contains 15 residues. The germline gives CDR1 SGHRS, CDR2 YFSETQ. CDR3 residues: CASSLRLAGDGEPFF. CDR3 nucleotides: TGCGCCAGCAGCTTGAGACTAGCGGGAGATGGGGAGCCGTTTTTT.

The chain couples TRBV7-9 to TRBJ1-3; D not resolved. From germline, CDR1 is SEHNR and CDR2 FQNEAQ (reference sequence). CDR3 length equals 14 residues. Trimming pared 6 bases from V and 1 base from J, leaving 10 bases between. The CDR3 is CASSRYGSGNTIYF. CDR3 coding DNA: TGTGCCAGCAGTCGCTACGGGTCTGGAAACACCATATATTTT.

The chain couples TRBV2 to TRBJ2-5, with 7 bases aligning to TRBD2. The ends lost 8 bases at V and 2 bases at J; junction bases unmatched: 5. Looked up from germline, CDR1 is SNHLY and CDR2 is FYNNEI. The CDR3 length is 13 residues. The CDR3 DNA sequence: TGTGCCAGCGCCTCGGGGGGTCAAGAGACCCAGTACTTC. Protein sequence: CASASGGQETQYF.

The chain combines TRBV6-5 with TRBJ1-6; 8 bases match TRBD1. Germline loops: CDR1 MNHEY, CDR2 SVGAGI. V lost 9 bases to trimming and J lost 6 bases; unmatched junction nucleotides: 7. The CDR3 has 14 amino acids. CDR3 in DNA: TGTGCCAGTGGTCGACAGGGGAGTAATTCACCCCTCCACTTT. Translated: CASGRQGSNSPLHF.

This clone was picked up a small number of times. The V and J genes are TRBV15 and TRBJ2-7, with D maybe TRBD1 (6 bases). This CDR3 spans 13 amino acids. Germline CDR1 reads LNHNV; CDR2 reads YYDKDF (reference sequence). Trimming removed 1 base from V and 3 bases from J, with 7 bases in between. The CDR3 DNA is TGTGCCACCAGCAGAGTCAGGGGCTACGAGCAGTACTTC. This encodes CATSRVRGYEQYF.

V gene TRBV19 combines with J gene TRBJ1-3; D is possibly TRBD1 (5 bases). Germline lookup yields CDR1 LNHDA and CDR2 SQIVND (reference sequence). This CDR3 is built from 14 residues. The V gene lost 6 bases and the J gene lost 2 bases, with 11 bases spanning the gap. Written as DNA, the CDR3 is TGTGCCAGTAGGGGGGGATTTACTGGAAACACCATATATTTT. Translating gives CASRGGFTGNTIYF.

This clone has only one observation. This chain uses TRBV5-1 with TRBJ1-4, with TRBD1 as a possible D gene (5 bases). The CDR3 covers 14 residues. The V gene lost 4 bases and the J gene lost 5 bases, with 12 bases spanning the gap. Germline V gives CDR1 SGHRS, CDR2 YFSETQ. CDR3 protein: CASSRQFENEKLFF. In DNA form, the CDR3 reads TGCGCCAGCAGCCGACAGTTCGAGAATGAAAAACTGTTTTTT.

This chain connects TRBV9 to TRBJ2-7, with D perhaps TRBD2 (6 bases). V was pared by 3 bases and J by 6 bases, with 25 bases between. The CDR3 has 17 residues. The V gene's germline CDR1 is SGDLS and CDR2 YYNGEE. CDR3 in DNA: TGTGCCAGCAGCGCCCTCCCTCCCTCGGGAGCTGGCACCGAGCAGTACTTC. Translating it yields CASSALPPSGAGTEQYF.

This chain links TRBV12-5 with TRBJ1-5; 10 positions match TRBD1. CDR3 length: 15 amino acids. Trimming took 5 bases from V and 2 from J; bases not matched to a gene: 3. From germline, CDR1 is LGHNT and CDR2 FRNRAP. The CDR3 sequence: CASGLGTGGNQPQHF. In DNA form, the CDR3 reads TGTGCTAGTGGTCTTGGGACAGGGGGCAATCAGCCCCAGCATTTT.

The rearrangement joins TRBV9 to TRBJ1-1; perhaps TRBD1 as D (6 bases). From germline, CDR1 is SGDLS and CDR2 YYNGEE. CDR3 length: 14 amino acids. Trimming removed 3 bases at V and 4 bases at J, with 13 bases between. CDR3 sequence reads: CASSAYFRGTEAFF. CDR3 nucleotides: TGTGCCAGCAGCGCCTATTTCAGGGGCACTGAAGCTTTCTTT.

The gene calls are TRBV4-2 and TRBJ1-1, with D unclear. The V gene lost 0 bases and the J gene lost 10 bases, with 15 bases spanning the gap. Germline loops: CDR1 LGHNA, CDR2 YNFKEQ. There are 14 residues in the CDR3. The DNA for the CDR3 is TGTGCCAGCAGCCAAGAAACTTCCATCGGTATAGCTTTCTTT. This translates into CASSQETSIGIAFF.

The chain links TRBV27 to TRBJ1-2; 7 nucleotides agree with TRBD1. Germline V CDR1 and CDR2: MNHEY, SMNVEV (reference sequence). Trimming removed 7 bases from V and 7 bases from J; junction bases left unmatched: 6. The CDR3 totals 12 residues. The CDR3 nucleotides read TGTGCCAGCAAAAACGGACAGGCTGGCTACACCTTC. Its translation: CASKNGQAGYTF.

This clone came up a few times. The gene calls are TRBV20-1 and TRBJ2-3; 13 nucleotides match TRBD2. The germline CDR1 and CDR2 sequences are DFQATT and SNEGSKA (reference sequence). This CDR3 contains 16 residues. J gave up 2 bases and V 3 bases, and 5 bases lay outside the gene matches. The CDR3 region has the DNA TGCAGTGCTAGTACTAGCGGGAGGGCCGTCACAGATACGCAGTATTTT. The encoded protein is CSASTSGRAVTDTQYF.

This chain links TRBV24-1 with TRBJ2-3; maybe TRBD2 (5 bases). The CDR3 sequence is 15 residues long. Germline assignment: CDR1 KGHDR and CDR2 SFDVKD. Trimming shortened V by 4 bases and J by 3 bases, and 13 bases separated the two germline ends. CDR3 region: CATSDPTSGTDTQYF. The CDR3 DNA reads TGTGCCACCAGTGACCCAACCTCGGGGACAGATACGCAGTATTTT.

The chain joins TRBV25-1 to TRBJ2-5; the match to TRBD2 covers 7 bases. Germline V CDR1 and CDR2: MGHDK, SYGVNS. Trimming took 11 bases from V and 5 from J; bases not matched to a gene: 5. There are 11 residues in the CDR3. In DNA form, the CDR3 reads TGTGCCGGGGGGGAAGGGGAGACCCAGTACTTC. Encoded protein: CAGGEGETQYF.

The V call is TRBV18, the J call TRBJ2-5; a possible D gene is TRBD2 (6 bases). The V and J ends lost 3 bases and 5 bases respectively, with 10 bases between them. There are 13 residues in the CDR3. Germline CDR1 reads KGHSH; CDR2 reads LQKENI. In DNA form, the CDR3 reads TGTGCCAGCTCACCCCCGGGACTGGAGACCCAGTACTTC. Amino acid sequence: CASSPPGLETQYF. Full variable domain (outside the CDR3, taken from reference TRBV18 and TRBJ2-5): NAGVMQNPRHLVRRRGQEARLRCSPMKGHSHVYWYRQLPEEGLKFMVYLQKENIIDESGMPKERFSAEFPKEGPSILRIQQVVRGDSAAYFCASSPPGLETQYFGPGTRLLVL.

The chain joins TRBV10-3 to TRBJ2-5; perhaps TRBD2 as D (5 bases). CDR1 is ENHRY and CDR2 is SYGVKD in the germline V gene. Trimming took 8 bases from V and 5 from J, leaving 18 bases between them. The CDR3 totals 14 residues. CDR3 nucleotide sequence: TGTGCCATCGGTCGGGAATCTGGTCGCGAGACCCAGTACTTC. It translates to CAIGRESGRETQYF.

The CDR3 bases are TGTGCCAGCAGGGACGGGAGCCCGCGGGGTTCACCCCTCCACTTT. Protein product: CASRDGSPRGSPLHF. The chain is built from TRBV6-5 and TRBJ1-6; D is ambiguous. CDR1 and CDR2 (germline): MNHEY, SVGAGI. Trimming cost V 6 bases and J 9 bases, with 18 bases left between them. This CDR3 contains 15 residues.

This chain connects TRBV11-3 to TRBJ2-3, with 10 bases aligning to TRBD2. The CDR3 has 15 residues. Germline V gives CDR1 SGHNT, CDR2 YENEEA. V shed 5 bases and J 6 bases; nucleotides not matched to a gene: 8. The CDR3 nucleotides read TGTGCCAGCAGCGAGAGGGTTAGCGGGAGGGATACGCAGTATTTT. Its translation: CASSERVSGRDTQYF. Supplemented by reference TRBV11-3 and TRBJ2-3, the full variable domain reads EAGVVQSPRYKIIEKKQPVAFWCNPISGHNTLYWYLQNLGQGPELLIRYENEEAVDDSQLPKDRFSAERLKGVDSTLKIQPAELGDSAVYLCASSERVSGRDTQYFGPGTRLTVL.

The chain employs TRBV13 and TRBJ1-6, with TRBD1 matching over 7 bases. Germline lookup yields CDR1 PRHDT and CDR2 FYEKMQ (reference sequence). The CDR3 covers 14 residues. V gave up 6 bases and J gave up 10 bases; unmatched junction bases: 9. The CDR3 nucleotides read TGTGCCAGCAGTCGGGCAGGGGGAGCATCACCCCTCCACTTT. It specifies CASSRAGGASPLHF. Full variable domain (outside the CDR3, taken from reference TRBV13 and TRBJ1-6): AAGVIQSPRHLIKEKRETATLKCYPIPRHDTVYWYQQGPGQDPQFLISFYEKMQSDKGSIPDRFSAQQFSDYHSELNMSSLELGDSALYFCASSRAGGASPLHFGNGTRLTVT.

This chain links TRBV3-1 (or the pseudogene TRBV3-2) with TRBJ1-3; TRBD1 might be the D (5 bases). The CDR3 is 14 residues long. V dropped 2 bases and J dropped 1 base, with 6 bases sitting between them. Germline-derived CDR1 and CDR2 are LGHDT and YNNKEL (reference sequence). The CDR3 loop is CASSQQGSGNTIYF. CDR3 DNA: TGTGCCAGCAGCCAACAGGGATCTGGAAACACCATATATTTT.

The chain combines TRBV18 with TRBJ2-3, with TRBD1 matching over 7 bases. V lost 3 bases, J lost 4 bases, and 10 bases stayed unmatched. The CDR3 sequence is 16 residues long. The germline gives CDR1 KGHSH, CDR2 LQKENI. This CDR3 reads CASSPPGQSVADTQYF. For the CDR3, the DNA is TGTGCCAGCTCACCTCCGGGACAGTCGGTTGCAGATACGCAGTATTTT.

DNA for the CDR3: TGTGCCAGCAGCCGGGGTCCCCAGGACACTGAAGCTTTCTTT. This sequence encodes CASSRGPQDTEAFF. This chain joins TRBV6-6 and TRBJ1-1; D unresolved. Trimming took 6 bases from V and 3 from J, leaving 14 bases between them. The germline CDR1 and CDR2 sequences are MNHNY and SVGAGI (reference sequence). This CDR3 spans 14 amino acids.

The chain is built from TRBV11-2 and TRBJ1-2; TRBD1 matches 9 bases. The CDR3 contains 15 residues. Germline-derived CDR1 and CDR2 are SGHAT and FQNNGV. V trimming: 1 base; J trimming: 6 bases; junction bases outside the gene matches: 6. CDR3 bases: TGTGCCAGCAGCTTAGCGGGACAGGGTAGCCATGGCTACACCTTC. Its translation is CASSLAGQGSHGYTF.

This chain links TRBV5-1 with TRBJ2-3; 9 positions agree with TRBD2. With V trimmed by 0 bases and J by 4 bases, 9 bases remained unmatched. There are 17 residues in the CDR3. In germline, CDR1 is SGHRS, CDR2 YFSETQ. CDR3 protein: CASSLGLAGPGPDTQYF. The CDR3 nucleotides are TGCGCCAGCAGCTTGGGTCTAGCGGGGCCGGGCCCAGATACGCAGTATTTT.

The V and J genes are TRBV24-1 and TRBJ2-5; TRBD2 aligns across 7 bases. The J segment lost 5 bases and the V segment lost 12 bases, leaving 5 bases of the junction unmatched. The CDR3 contains 11 residues. From germline, CDR1 is KGHDR and CDR2 SFDVKD. In DNA form, the CDR3 reads TGTGCCGCTAGTAGCGGGGAGACCCAGTACTTC. Its protein is CAASSGETQYF.

The CDR3 sequence: CASSLRQIQETQYF. In DNA form, the CDR3 reads TGCGCCAGCAGCCTCCGACAAATCCAAGAGACCCAGTACTTC. This chain connects TRBV5-1 to TRBJ2-5, with no clear D. The CDR3 sequence is 14 residues long. V lost 4 bases and J lost 1, with 11 bases in between. Per the germline V gene, CDR1 is SGHRS and CDR2 is YFSETQ.

The CDR3 DNA reads as TGTGCCACCAGTGATTCCAGGACAGGGGGGGTCAATGAGCAGTTCTTC. It specifies CATSDSRTGGVNEQFF. This chain uses TRBV24-1 with TRBJ2-1, with 10 bases aligning to TRBD1. J was trimmed by 6 bases and V by 2 bases; bases with no gene match: 6. The CDR3 covers 16 residues. Germline-derived CDR1 and CDR2 are KGHDR and SFDVKD.

The chain has TRBV7-2 and TRBJ2-5; TRBD2 matches at 14 bases. Trimming cost V 3 bases and J 5 bases; bases outside gene matches: 8. The CDR3 runs to 17 residues. The germline V gene has CDR1 SGHTA and CDR2 FQGNSA. The CDR3 reads CASSLTSGRALGETQYF. For the CDR3, the DNA is TGTGCCAGCAGCTTGACTAGCGGGAGGGCGCTGGGGGAGACCCAGTACTTC.

This chain joins TRBV27 and TRBJ2-4; D gene ambiguous. This CDR3 is built from 11 residues. The germline CDR1 and CDR2 sequences are MNHEY and SMNVEV (reference sequence). Trimming removed 2 bases at V and 10 bases at J, with 6 bases between. The DNA of the CDR3 is TGTGCCAGCAGTTTAGGCATAATTCAGTACTTC. As protein: CASSLGIIQYF.